This T cell receptor (beta chain) was found in a study of CD8+ T cells in alopecia areata. Study-level background: Oral tofacitinib (5 to 10 mg twice daily) was administered to treated patients.

This clone was seen more than once but under ten times. It was cDNA, reverse transcribed from extracted RNA, that served as the sequencing template. This table comes from immunoSEQ multiplex PCR, and its TCRdb copy is limited to in-frame clones, with some not included. This repertoire shows approximately 170,000 clones, approximately 57% found once; its top ten account for 12% to 15%. Treatment given: oral pan-JAK inhibitor, 5-10 mg twice daily. This clonotype was obtained from a human donor with alopecia areata. The sequenced sample was CD4+ T cells sorted from blood, obtained at week 24, from a patient treated with tofacitinib.

The CDR3 here is CASSGTGQETQYF. CDR3 nucleotides: TGTGCCAGCAGCGGGACAGGCCAAGAGACCCAGTACTTC. The chain has TRBV5-4 and TRBJ2-5, with 8 bases aligning to TRBD1. With V trimmed by 4 bases and J by 1 base, 0 bases remained unmatched. The length of the CDR3 is 13 residues. Germline V gene sequence: CDR1 SGHNT, CDR2 YYREEE (reference sequence).